This T cell receptor beta chain came from a study of blood T cell repertoires in COVID-19. Study in general: The United States, Italy and Spain supplied acute and convalescent COVID-19 samples. T cells, B-cell-depleted T cells, or PBMCs supplied cDNA or gDNA.

Trimming pared 4 bases from V and 0 bases from J, leaving 9 bases between. Germline V CDR1 and CDR2: SGHRS, YFSETQ. The CDR3 has 14 residues. Per the authors' pipeline: Reference gene primer amplification yielded estimated nucleated cell counts. Clones were sequenced by immunoSEQ multiplex PCR, and TCRdb holds only the in-frame ones, with some missing. V and J calls and clone size come straight from that table; D and trimming were deduced from the DNA. The profile covers approximately 260,000 clones, with roughly four fifths appearing a single time and more than 9.5% taken by the ten largest. This chain joins TRBV5-1 and TRBJ2-3, with unresolved D. This TCR was sampled from a woman of 80 years or more with acute or convalescent COVID-19. The sequencing sample was made of peripheral blood. The CDR3 protein is CASSTPTSTDTQYF. The CDR3 DNA is TGCGCCAGCAGCACACCGACAAGCACAGATACGCAGTATTTT.